This is a list of T cell receptor beta chains from one sample in a study of T and B cells in COVID-19 patients. TCRdb reprocessed the multiplex PCR reads via MiXCR and lists one record per CDR3 protein. This table holds 8,000 or so distinct CDR3 sequences, around 40% found once. The source material was blood. The source of these receptors is a human donor who had recovered from COVID-19. CDR3s include the opening cysteine and the closing phenylalanine or tryptophan. The order of the fields is clone size, D gene, J gene, V gene, CDR3 DNA, CDR3 protein. D genes are given only for firm matches. Expanded clones get a size class; other rows say once, few or many, or leave the size out.

>few|-|TRBJ2-7|TRBV6-5
TGTGCCAGCAGTTACTTTCCACTGGGCGAGCAGTACTTC
CASSYFPLGEQYF
>-|-|TRBJ2-3|TRBV7-6
TGTGCCAGCAGCTTATCTGGGGATACGCAGTATTTT
CASSLSGDTQYF
>few|TRBD1|TRBJ2-5|TRBV30
TGTGTATCGGGACAGAAAGAGACCCAGTACTTC
CVSGQKETQYF
>-|-|TRBJ1-1|TRBV30
TGTGCCTGGAGTAGGTCGGGGACTGAAGCTTTCTTT
CAWSRSGTEAFF
>few|-|TRBJ2-7|TRBV27
TGTGCCAGCGGTGACACCTACGAGCAGTACTTC
CASGDTYEQYF
>-|-|TRBJ1-5|TRBV19
TGTGCCAGTACCGCTCTCGGGACGGCCAATCAGCCCCAGCATTTT
CASTALGTANQPQHF
>-|-|TRBJ2-3|TRBV5-6
TGTGCCAGCAGCTTGGGTGGTGATACAGATACGCAGTATTTT
CASSLGGDTDTQYF
>-|TRBD1|TRBJ2-2|TRBV19
TGTGCCAGTAGGACAGGGGGCCCCGGGGAGCTGTTTTTT
CASRTGGPGELFF
>-|-|TRBJ2-3|TRBV27
TGTGCCAGCAGTTTTAAAGATACGCAGTATTTT
CASSFKDTQYF
>few|-|TRBJ2-3|TRBV5-6
TGTGCCAGCAGCCCCTACAAGGCAGCAGATACGCAGTATTTT
CASSPYKAADTQYF
>-|TRBD1|TRBJ2-1|TRBV5-1
TGCGCCAGCAGCTTGAGCTGGGGACAGCCCTACAATGAGCAGTTCTTC
CASSLSWGQPYNEQFF
>few|-|TRBJ2-5|TRBV19
TGTGCCAGTAGAGGGGGGGGCCGGGCCGGGGAGACCCAGTACTTC
CASRGGGRAGETQYF
>-|TRBD2|TRBJ2-4|TRBV19
TGTGCCAGTACCTTAGGCGGGAGAGGAAAAAACATTCAGTACTTC
CASTLGGRGKNIQYF
>-|-|TRBJ2-5|TRBV5-5
TGTGCCAGCAGCGAGGAATGGGGGGCAGGAGAGACCCAGTACTTC
CASSEEWGAGETQYF
>-|TRBD1|TRBJ1-6|TRBV19
TGTGCCACCAACCCCGGGACAGGTTCACCCCTCCACTTT
CATNPGTGSPLHF
>-|-|TRBJ1-2|TRBV15
TGTGCCACCAGCAGAGAGGCGCTAATTAACTATGGCTACACCTTC
CATSREALINYGYTF
>-|TRBD1|TRBJ1-2|TRBV29-1
TGCAGCGTTCTGGGACAGTCAAGGCATGGCTACACCTTC
CSVLGQSRHGYTF